The 23 T cell receptor beta chains presented below share a single source sample, sequenced in a study of breast tumors, draining lymph nodes, adjacent tissues (dated by TCRdb to about 2016). The library was generated by multiplex PCR. The instrument given in TCRdb is Illumina HiSeq 2000. The public sequencing data were trimmed at Q25 with fastp and processed into clonotypes with MiXCR by TCRdb, which kept only in-frame beta chains. Duplicate CDR3 protein sequences are folded into a single record with the most common DNA and genes. The sample profile shows 120,000 or so distinct CDR3 sequences; 15% to 20% of them were found once. More than 3% of the sample comes from the top ten. The axillary draining lymph nodes of breast cancer patients were the source of the lymph node samples. The sequencing sample was made of axillary lymph node tissue. The source of these receptors is a female donor with breast cancer. Some clones in this sample may be carry-over from other donors' samples.

The sample holds many counts of this clonotype. The chain uses TRBV24-1 and TRBJ2-2; 9 nucleotides agree with TRBD1. This CDR3 is built from 16 residues. Unmatched junction bases numbered 8, after V lost 4 bases and J lost 6 bases. Per germline, CDR1 KGHDR and CDR2 SFDVKD. The DNA of the CDR3 is TGTGCCACCAGTGACTGGGAGACAGGGGGGGCCGGGGAGCTGTTTTTT. It translates to CATSDWETGGAGELFF.

Worth noting for this clonotype: This may come from a read error, since a much larger clone is one base off. The V gene is TRBV3-1, the J gene TRBJ2-7; D perhaps matches TRBD1 (5 bases). This CDR3 is 13 amino acids long. CDR1 is LGHDT and CDR2 is YNNKEL in the germline V gene (reference sequence). CDR3 DNA: TGTGCCAGCAACCAAGCAGGGACCTACGAGCAGTACTTC. Translation: CASNQAGTYEQYF.

This clonotype was detected many times. This chain links TRBV4-1 with TRBJ2-1, with a possible D match to TRBD1 (5 bases). Germline V lookup: CDR1 MGHRA, CDR2 YSYEKL. The CDR3 is 15 amino acids. Trimming took off 0 bases at V and 8 bases at J, with 14 bases between the two ends. The CDR3 DNA reads TGCGCCAGCAGCCAAGATGTCGCAGGGCTCGATGAGCAGTTCTTC. Amino acids: CASSQDVAGLDEQFF.

In this sample, this clonotype turned up many times. This chain connects TRBV6-1 to TRBJ1-4, with D perhaps TRBD1 (5 bases). Germline CDR1 and CDR2: MNHNS and SASEGT. V dropped 6 bases and J dropped 4 bases, with 15 bases sitting between them. The CDR3 sequence is 15 residues long. The CDR3 DNA follows: TGTGCCAGCAGACCACCGGGACGGATTAATGAAAAACTGTTTTTT. Residues: CASRPPGRINEKLFF.

V gene TRBV19 combines with J gene TRBJ1-5, with 7 bases identical to TRBD1. From germline, CDR1 is LNHDA and CDR2 SQIVND (reference sequence). CDR3 length: 19 residues. Trimming removed 6 bases from V and 3 bases from J; junction bases left unmatched: 20. The CDR3 protein is CASSLLTRDRGGPNQPQHF. CDR3 coding DNA: TGTGCCAGTAGCCTTTTAACCCGGGACAGAGGGGGCCCCAATCAGCCCCAGCATTTT. Full variable domain (rest looked up from reference TRBV19 and TRBJ1-5): DGGITQSPKYLFRKEGQNVTLSCEQNLNHDAMYWYRQDPGQGLRLIYYSQIVNDFQKGDIAEGYSVSREKKESFPLTVTSAQKNPTAFYLCASSLLTRDRGGPNQPQHFGDGTRLSIL.

This clonotype was recorded many times. CDR3 coding DNA: TGTGCCAGCAGTTACTCGTCGCGGGAAAAACTGTTTTTT. This gives the protein CASSYSSREKLFF. The chain links TRBV6-5 to TRBJ1-4; D unclear. Germline V CDR1 and CDR2: MNHEY, SVGAGI. The CDR3 covers 13 residues. V lost 0 bases, J lost 8 bases, and 7 bases lay in between.

This clonotype was seen many times. The V call is TRBV5-1, the J call TRBJ2-7, with D hard to call. There are 14 residues in the CDR3. The germline CDR1 and CDR2 sequences are SGHRS and YFSETQ. Deletions cut 0 bases from V and 3 bases from J, with 10 bases between. This CDR3 reads CASSLGAENYEQYF. Written as DNA, the CDR3 is TGCGCCAGCAGCTTGGGGGCAGAGAACTACGAGCAGTACTTC. The full variable domain, in which reference TRBV5-1 and TRBJ2-7 provide the parts outside the CDR3, is KAGVTQTPRYLIKTRGQQVTLSCSPISGHRSVSWYQQTPGQGLQFLFEYFSETQRNKGNFPGRFSGRQFSNSRSEMNVSTLELGDSALYLCASSLGAENYEQYFGPGTRLTVT.

In its sample, this clonotype was seen many times. V usage is TRBV4-1 and J usage is TRBJ1-6; no definite D call. Germline CDR1 and CDR2: MGHRA and YSYEKL. This CDR3 has 16 amino acids. V was cut by 1 base and J by 0 bases, with 7 bases left in between. CDR3 sequence: CASSQADNSYNSPLHF. The CDR3 DNA reads as TGCGCCAGCAGCCAAGCTGACAACTCCTATAATTCACCCCTCCACTTT.

This clonotype was counted at least ten times. CDR3 sequence reads: CASSLDGQGFNEQFF. CDR3 nucleotides: TGCGCCAGCAGCTTGGACGGACAGGGATTTAATGAGCAGTTCTTC. This chain joins TRBV5-1 and TRBJ2-1; 8 nucleotides agree with TRBD1. Germline trimming cut 0 bases from V and 7 bases from J; bases unmatched to any gene: 6. The CDR3 contains 15 residues. In germline, CDR1 is SGHRS, CDR2 YFSETQ. The full variable domain, with the rest looked up from reference TRBV5-1 and TRBJ2-1, is KAGVTQTPRYLIKTRGQQVTLSCSPISGHRSVSWYQQTPGQGLQFLFEYFSETQRNKGNFPGRFSGRQFSNSRSEMNVSTLELGDSALYLCASSLDGQGFNEQFFGPGTRLTVL.

The sample holds many counts of this clonotype. The J gene is TRBJ2-7, the V gene TRBV7-2; 9 nucleotides agree with TRBD2. J was trimmed by 2 bases and V by 4 bases; bases with no gene match: 6. This CDR3 is built from 15 residues. CDR1 is SGHTA, CDR2 FQGNSA, per germline. CDR3 sequence reads: CASSYKAGGPYEQYF. The CDR3 DNA reads as TGTGCCAGCAGCTACAAAGCGGGAGGCCCCTACGAGCAGTACTTC.

V usage is TRBV6-6 and J usage is TRBJ2-3; 7 nucleotides align to TRBD2. Trimming removed 8 bases from V and 0 bases from J; junction bases left unmatched: 2. The CDR3 is made up of 13 amino acids. Germline V CDR1 and CDR2: MNHNY, SVGAGI (reference sequence). The CDR3 loop reads CASRGDSTDTQYF. CDR3 DNA sequence: TGTGCCAGCCGGGGGGATAGCACAGATACGCAGTATTTT.

This clonotype was seen once. Because it lacks the conserved phenylalanine or tryptophan at the end, this CDR3 is likely a read error. The chain carries TRBV5-1 and TRBJ2-7, with 8 positions matching TRBD2. The CDR3 is made up of 15 amino acids. After removal of 4 bases from V and 9 bases from J, the junction contained 15 bases not matched to a gene. Germline V gives CDR1 SGHRS, CDR2 YFSETQ. In nucleotides, the CDR3 is TGCGCCAGCAGCCCAATCGTGGGGGCCGGGGGGGGGCAGTACCTC. This gives the protein CASSPIVGAGGGQYL.

The chain recombines TRBV19 with TRBJ1-4; no definite D call. The CDR3 extends over 15 amino acids. Trimming left V 3 bases short and J 3 bases short, with 11 bases between. The germline CDR1 and CDR2 sequences are LNHDA and SQIVND (reference sequence). The CDR3 loop reads CASSIWSAANEKLFF. The CDR3 DNA is TGTGCCAGTAGTATTTGGTCCGCAGCTAATGAAAAACTGTTTTTT. The whole variable domain, filled in from reference TRBV19 and TRBJ1-4, reads DGGITQSPKYLFRKEGQNVTLSCEQNLNHDAMYWYRQDPGQGLRLIYYSQIVNDFQKGDIAEGYSVSREKKESFPLTVTSAQKNPTAFYLCASSIWSAANEKLFFGSGTQLSVL.

A single count supports this clonotype. The chain joins TRBV4-2 to TRBJ2-1; TRBD2 matches at 10 bases. Germline values: CDR1 LGHNA, CDR2 YNFKEQ. J lost 8 bases, V lost 3 bases, and 10 bases had no gene match. This CDR3 is built from 16 residues. The chain's CDR3 is CASSQVPSGGGDEQFF. CDR3 sequence (DNA): TGTGCCAGCAGCCAGGTCCCTAGCGGGGGTGGGGATGAGCAGTTCTTC.

This clonotype was detected ten times or more. The rearrangement uses TRBV20-1 and TRBJ1-3; D is perhaps TRBD1 (5 bases). This CDR3 is built from 16 residues. In germline, CDR1 is DFQATT, CDR2 SNEGSKA (reference sequence). The V end was cut by 1 base, the J end by 2 bases, with 15 bases between. CDR3 amino acids: CSARVLAGQTGNTIYF. CDR3 bases: TGCAGTGCTAGAGTTTTGGCAGGGCAAACTGGAAACACCATATATTTT.

In its sample, this clonotype was seen many times. The chain couples TRBV20-1 to TRBJ2-3; 12 bases agree with TRBD2. J lost 5 bases, V lost 6 bases, and 3 bases had no gene match. The CDR3 is 13 residues long. The germline gives CDR1 DFQATT, CDR2 SNEGSKA (reference sequence). In DNA form, the CDR3 reads TGCAGTGCATGGACTAGCGGGGTAGATACGCAGTATTTT. Protein: CSAWTSGVDTQYF.

This clonotype showed up many times. The rearrangement links TRBV5-1 to TRBJ2-3; 8 bases match TRBD1. CDR3 length equals 15 residues. The germline V gene has CDR1 SGHRS and CDR2 YFSETQ. V lost 1 base and J lost 2; bases outside the gene matches: 3. Here the CDR3 reads CASSLQGADTDTQYF. As DNA, the CDR3 is TGCGCCAGCAGCTTGCAGGGGGCCGACACAGATACGCAGTATTTT.

The gene calls are TRBV10-2 and TRBJ1-1; D is ambiguous. With 7 bases removed from V and 1 base from J, the gap between germline ends came to 10 bases. Germline CDR1 WSHSY, CDR2 SAAADI. This CDR3 comprises 13 residues. The CDR3 loop is CASIRSTNTEAFF. As DNA, the CDR3 is TGCGCCAGCATTCGAAGTACGAACACTGAAGCTTTCTTT.

This clonotype was seen many times. The chain couples TRBV7-9 to TRBJ2-3; D not certain. Trimming pared 2 bases from V and 4 bases from J, leaving 10 bases between. The CDR3 has 14 amino acids. Germline V gene data show CDR1 as SEHNR and CDR2 as FQNEAQ (reference sequence). In nucleotides, the CDR3 is TGTGCCAGCAGCTTAATCGAGCTCGCAGATACGCAGTATTTT. It yields the protein CASSLIELADTQYF.

This clonotype was detected many times. A read error may account for a junction end that differs from germline. The rearrangement joins TRBV7-7 to TRBJ2-5; D possibly uses TRBD1 or TRBD2 (5 bases each). This CDR3 comprises 15 residues. CDR1 and CDR2 from the germline V gene are SSHAT and FNYEAQ (reference sequence). CDR3 protein: CASSLRPSREETQYF. In nucleotides, the CDR3 is TGTGCTAGCAGCTTAAGGCCCTCCAGGGAGGAGACCCAGTACTTC.

This clonotype occurred many times. One end of the junction is discordant with germline, which a read error may explain. CDR3 loop: CASSFGSGDNEQFF. The DNA for the CDR3 is TGTGCTAGCAGCTTCGGGAGTGGAGACAATGAGCAGTTCTTC. The chain has TRBV7-7 and TRBJ2-1, with D possibly matching TRBD2 (6 bases). The V gene's germline CDR1 is SSHAT and CDR2 FNYEAQ (reference sequence). The CDR3 spans 14 residues.

Details on this clonotype: One junction end does not reproduce the germline sequence, and a read error may be involved. The V call is TRBV12-3 or TRBV12-4, the J call TRBJ1-3; unclear D gene. The CDR3 runs 16 residues. The CDR3 region has the DNA TGTGCCGGCAGTTCCCGGTTGGGGTATACTGGAAACACCATATATTTT. Translating gives CAGSSRLGYTGNTIYF.

This clonotype has a count of ten or more. The gene calls are TRBV20-1 and TRBJ2-5; TRBD2 is a possible D gene (5 bases). Germline V CDR1 and CDR2: DFQATT, SNEGSKA (reference sequence). Between the trimmed V and J ends, which lost 0 bases and 1 base, there was a span of 15 bases. The CDR3 covers 16 residues. The CDR3 is CSARDLLLASQETQYF. In DNA form, the CDR3 reads TGCAGTGCTAGAGATCTTCTGTTAGCGAGCCAAGAGACCCAGTACTTC.